These 10 T cell receptor beta chains originate from one sample sequenced in a study of shared clonotypes between healthy human individuals. Naive CD8 cells lacked CD45RO and underwent positive selection for CCR7, leaving out terminally differentiated effector memory CD45RA+ cells. Method: immunoSEQ multiplex PCR; TCRdb's copy keeps in-frame clones and lacks some. Of 2 million or so clones detected, roughly 94% appear once; the ten largest clones hold around 1.1%. The sample comprised naive CD8+ T cells sorted from blood. These receptors all come from a young man in good health.

This chain connects TRBV2 to TRBJ1-3; D remains unclear. The germline CDR1 and CDR2 sequences are SNHLY and FYNNEI. Trimming took off 8 bases at V and 3 bases at J, with 8 bases between the two ends. This CDR3 has 12 amino acids. CDR3 nucleotide sequence: TGTGCCAGCGGTGTAGGTGGAAACACCATATATTTT. This gives the protein CASGVGGNTIYF.

The chain couples TRBV7-9 to TRBJ1-1; D remains unclear. This CDR3 is built from 13 residues. Germline V gene sequence: CDR1 SEHNR, CDR2 FQNEAQ (reference sequence). Deletions cut 5 bases from V and 8 bases from J, with 15 bases between. In nucleotides, the CDR3 is TGTGCCAGCAGCCCTCTGACAAGGAAAGAAGCTTTCTTT. Translating it yields CASSPLTRKEAFF.

The V call is TRBV18, the J call TRBJ1-3, with 9 bases identical to TRBD1. V lost 4 bases and J lost 0; bases outside the gene matches: 10. CDR3 size: 18 residues. Germline CDR1 and CDR2: KGHSH and LQKENI. In nucleotides, the CDR3 is TGTGCCAGCTCACACGACCCGGGACAGGGCCTCTCTGGAAACACCATATATTTT. This codes for CASSHDPGQGLSGNTIYF.

This clone was seen more than once but under ten times. DNA for the CDR3: TGTGCCAGCAGTGAACCCGGGGCCAATCAGCCCCAGCATTTT. It encodes CASSEPGANQPQHF. The V and J genes are TRBV25-1 and TRBJ1-5; D is perhaps TRBD1 (5 bases). V lost 2 bases and J lost 3, with 8 bases in between. The CDR3 has 14 residues. CDR1 and CDR2 from the germline V gene are MGHDK and SYGVNS. The entire variable domain, with the rest obtained from reference TRBV25-1 and TRBJ1-5, is as follows: EADIYQTPRYLVIGTGKKITLECSQTMGHDKMYWYQQDPGMELHLIHYSYGVNSTEKGDLSSESTVSRIRTEHFPLTLESARPSHTSQYLCASSEPGANQPQHFGDGTRLSIL.

J is TRBJ2-3 and V is TRBV7-6; 14 bases map to TRBD2. The trim removed 5 bases at V and 5 bases at J, leaving 6 bases unmatched. CDR3 length: 16 amino acids. Germline CDR1 reads SGHVS; CDR2 reads FNYEAQ. The CDR3 DNA reads TGTGCCAGCAGCCCGGGACTAGCGGGGGCGAGAGATACGCAGTATTTT. Translated: CASSPGLAGARDTQYF.

This chain uses TRBV12-2 with TRBJ2-3; TRBD2, the table's D call, lacks a check against the DNA. TRBV12-2 is a known pseudogene. The CDR3 sequence is 21 residues long. CDR3 region: CASRKYPVGTSGSIGLDTQYF. The DNA for the CDR3 is TGTGCAAGTCGCAAATACCCAGTAGGAACTAGCGGGAGTATTGGGTTAGATACGCAGTATTTT.

In the case of this clone: At the DNA level, this CDR3 is encoded by other sequences in the same sample as well. The chain has TRBV4-3 and TRBJ2-7; D possibly corresponds to TRBD1 (7 bases). The CDR3 consists of 14 residues. Deletions cut 4 bases from V and 3 bases from J, with 13 bases between. From germline, CDR1 is LGHNA and CDR2 YSLEER. CDR3: CASSLRQGGYEQYF. In DNA, the CDR3 is TGCGCCAGCAGCCTACGTCAGGGGGGCTACGAGCAGTACTTC.

This chain uses TRBV5-1 with TRBJ1-3, with TRBD1 matching 7 bases. There are 17 residues in the CDR3. Losses at the gene ends were 0 bases for V and 0 bases for J; bases not matched to a gene: 6. Germline V gene sequence: CDR1 SGHRS, CDR2 YFSETQ. This chain's CDR3 is CASSLEGDSRSGNTIYF. The CDR3 DNA reads as TGCGCCAGCAGCTTGGAGGGGGACAGCCGCTCTGGAAACACCATATATTTT.

The chain is built from TRBV4-1 and TRBJ2-1; 8 bases match TRBD1. Germline CDR1 and CDR2: MGHRA and YSYEKL. The CDR3 spans 14 residues. The V and J ends lost 3 bases and 8 bases, in that order; junction bases with no gene match: 6. The CDR3 nucleotides are TGCGCCAGCAGCCATAACAGGGGGTTTGATGAGCAGTTCTTC. Its translation: CASSHNRGFDEQFF.

This chain links TRBV7-6 with TRBJ2-3; TRBD1 matches 8 bases. Trimming took 0 bases from V and 6 from J; bases not matched to a gene: 5. This CDR3 is built from 15 residues. The germline V gene encodes CDR1 SGHVS and CDR2 FNYEAQ. CDR3 DNA sequence: TGTGCCAGCAGCTTAGCGAGACCAGGGGGCGATACGCAGTATTTT. It specifies CASSLARPGGDTQYF.